The TCR beta chain described here comes from a study of cytomegalovirus exposure and HLA in healthy donors. This clone occurred a few times. PCR involved 60 Vbeta and 13 Jbeta primers. Data came from immunoSEQ multiplex PCR; TCRdb stores just in-frame clones and leaves some out. The top ten clones hold roughly 7.2% of a sample with some 150,000 clones, approximately 9% of them seen once. This receptor was taken from a woman between 40 and 50 years old in good health and CMV-seropositive. Sequencing input: PBMCs.

The CDR3 here is CASSLDTYGYTF. CDR3 nucleotide sequence: TGCGCCAGCAGCTTGGACACCTATGGCTACACCTTC. This sequence joins TRBV5-1 and TRBJ1-2; D unresolved. This CDR3 is built from 12 residues. Trimming took off 0 bases at V and 4 bases at J, with 4 bases between the two ends. The germline V gene encodes CDR1 SGHRS and CDR2 YFSETQ.